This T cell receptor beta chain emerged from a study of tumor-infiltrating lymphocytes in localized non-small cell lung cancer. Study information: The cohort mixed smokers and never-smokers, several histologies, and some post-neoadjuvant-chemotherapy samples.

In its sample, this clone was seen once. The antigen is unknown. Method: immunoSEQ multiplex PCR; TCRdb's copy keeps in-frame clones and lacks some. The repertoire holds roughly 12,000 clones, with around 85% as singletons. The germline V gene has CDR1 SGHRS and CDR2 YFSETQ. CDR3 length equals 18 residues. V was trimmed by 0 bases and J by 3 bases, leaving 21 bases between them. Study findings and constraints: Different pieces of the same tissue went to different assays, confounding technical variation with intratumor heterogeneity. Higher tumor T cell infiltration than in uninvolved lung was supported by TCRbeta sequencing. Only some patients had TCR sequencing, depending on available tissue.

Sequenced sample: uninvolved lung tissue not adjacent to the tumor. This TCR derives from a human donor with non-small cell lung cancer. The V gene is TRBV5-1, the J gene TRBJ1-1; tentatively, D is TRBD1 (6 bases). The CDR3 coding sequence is TGCGCCAGCAGCTTGGGAAAAACAGGGAACCCCTTGGACACTGAAGCTTTCTTT. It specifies CASSLGKTGNPLDTEAFF. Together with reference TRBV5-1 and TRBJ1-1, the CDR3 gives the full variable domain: KAGVTQTPRYLIKTRGQQVTLSCSPISGHRSVSWYQQTPGQGLQFLFEYFSETQRNKGNFPGRFSGRQFSNSRSEMNVSTLELGDSALYLCASSLGKTGNPLDTEAFFGQGTRLTVV.